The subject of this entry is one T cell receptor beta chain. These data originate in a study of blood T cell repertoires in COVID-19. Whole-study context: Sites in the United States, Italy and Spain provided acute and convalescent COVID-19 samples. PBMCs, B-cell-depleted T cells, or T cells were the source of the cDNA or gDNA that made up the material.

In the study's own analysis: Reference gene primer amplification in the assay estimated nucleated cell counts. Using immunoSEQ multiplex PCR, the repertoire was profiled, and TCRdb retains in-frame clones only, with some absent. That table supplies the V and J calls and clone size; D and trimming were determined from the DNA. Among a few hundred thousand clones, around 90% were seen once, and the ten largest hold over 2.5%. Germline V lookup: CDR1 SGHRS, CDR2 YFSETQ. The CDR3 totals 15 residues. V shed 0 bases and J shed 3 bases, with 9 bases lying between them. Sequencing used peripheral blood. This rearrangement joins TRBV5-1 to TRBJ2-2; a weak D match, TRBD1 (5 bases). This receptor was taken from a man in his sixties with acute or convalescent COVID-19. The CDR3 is CASSLVGRDTGELFF. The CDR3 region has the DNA TGCGCCAGCAGCTTGGTAGGCAGGGACACCGGGGAGCTGTTTTTT.